This TCR beta chain emerged from a study of blood T cell repertoires in COVID-19. Study overall: There were acute and convalescent COVID-19 samples, and they came from the United States, Italy and Spain.

Germline loops: CDR1 MGHRA, CDR2 YSYEKL. The CDR3 sequence is 16 residues long. The germline V and J ends were trimmed by 4 bases and 8 bases, with 21 bases remaining between them. Authors' analysis steps: For nucleated cells, counts were estimated from reference gene primer amplification. Using immunoSEQ multiplex PCR, the repertoire was profiled, and TCRdb retains in-frame clones only, with some absent. V, J and clone size derive from that table, while D and trimming were established from the DNA sequence. This table has tens of thousands of clones, 82% appearing once. The clonotype originates from a woman aged 80 or over with acute or convalescent COVID-19. The sequenced material came from peripheral blood. The V gene is TRBV4-1, the J gene TRBJ2-1; a weak D match, TRBD1 (6 bases). The CDR3 here is CASSRARDTGIDEQFF. In nucleotides, the CDR3 is TGCGCCAGCAGCCGAGCCCGGGACACGGGCATCGATGAGCAGTTCTTC.